This passage covers 6 T cell receptor beta chains from one sample sequenced in a study of blood T cell repertoires in COVID-19. This table comes from immunoSEQ multiplex PCR, and its TCRdb copy is limited to in-frame clones, with some not included. This table holds 400,000 to 550,000 clones, 70% to 90% found once. The sample consisted of PBMCs or T cells enriched from blood (not recorded which). These receptors came from a woman aged 18 to 35 with acute COVID-19.

In its sample, this clone was seen once. V gene TRBV30 combines with J gene TRBJ1-2, with D unclear. This CDR3 has 15 residues. Germline CDR1 reads GTSNPN; CDR2 reads SVGIG (reference sequence). The V gene lost 7 bases and the J gene lost 0 bases, with 18 bases spanning the gap. The CDR3 loop is CASRWASSSNYGYTF. DNA of the CDR3: TGTGCCTCCCGGTGGGCGTCCTCCTCTAACTATGGCTACACCTTC.

The chain employs TRBV21-1 and TRBJ1-3. TRBV21-1 is recorded as a pseudogene. The CDR3 has 14 residues. The CDR3 sequence: CASSGVSSGNTIYF. CDR3 sequence (DNA): TGTGCCAGCAGCGGAGTAAGCTCTGGAAACACCATATATTTT.

The V gene is TRBV9, the J gene TRBJ1-5, with D uncertain. Looked up from germline, CDR1 is SGDLS and CDR2 is YYNGEE. The CDR3 covers 14 residues. With 0 bases removed from V and 3 bases from J, the gap between germline ends came to 7 bases. The CDR3: CASSVDGNNQPQHF. CDR3 bases: TGTGCCAGCAGCGTAGATGGCAACAATCAGCCCCAGCATTTT.

The rearrangement uses TRBV29-1 and TRBJ1-2; tentative D call: TRBD1 (5 bases). Germline CDR1 reads SQVTM; CDR2 reads ANQGSEA. The CDR3 runs 13 residues. Trimming cost V 4 bases and J 3 bases, with 12 bases left between them. The CDR3 DNA follows: TGCAGCGTTGCTGCAGGGAATGACTATGGCTACACCTTC. It codes for CSVAAGNDYGYTF.

V is TRBV19 and J is TRBJ1-5; TRBD1 might be the D (6 bases). Deletions cut 0 bases from V and 6 bases from J, with 12 bases between. The CDR3 extends over 15 amino acids. CDR1 LNHDA and CDR2 SQIVND come from the germline V gene (reference sequence). The CDR3 reads CASSIDVGGLQPQHF. CDR3 bases: TGTGCCAGTAGTATAGATGTGGGGGGGCTTCAGCCCCAGCATTTT.

This clone occurred a few times. CDR3 in amino acids: CATSDPTGDRGYEQYF. The CDR3 bases are TGTGCCACCAGTGATCCTACCGGGGACAGGGGCTACGAGCAGTACTTC. This chain links TRBV24-1 with TRBJ2-7; 10 positions agree with TRBD1. With V trimmed by 3 bases and J by 3 bases, 7 bases remained unmatched. CDR1 and CDR2 (germline): KGHDR, SFDVKD. This CDR3 has 16 residues.